The source of this T cell receptor beta chain is a study of CD8 T cells in ankylosing spondylitis. Germline loops: CDR1 MGHDK, CDR2 SYGVNS. With 1 base removed from V and 0 bases from J, the gap between germline ends came to 10 bases. This CDR3 contains 16 residues. This clonotype was seen many times. Its antigen is not identified. Libraries for TCR beta were made by quantitative 5'-RACE with molecular barcodes. TCRdb reprocessed the 5' RACE reads with MiXCR, giving one entry per CDR3 protein. The table lists about 250,000 distinct CDR3 sequences, about 11% of them singletons. Study outcomes and limitations: One TCR beta motif, made up of several highly homologous variants, appeared characteristic of ankylosing spondylitis blood. Several of the motif variants were reported before in synovial fluid and blood from reactive arthritis. Within peripheral blood, clones linked to disease were CD8+ and relatively rare.

The J gene is TRBJ2-1, the V gene TRBV25-1; D unresolved. The sequence was collected from a male donor with ankylosing spondylitis or in good health (not recorded which). The sequenced sample was blood, either unsorted or a sorted T cell fraction (not recorded which). For the CDR3, the DNA is TGTGCCAGCAGTGAATCCGCGGCGAGCTCCTACAATGAGCAGTTCTTC. This encodes CASSESAASSYNEQFF.